Listed below are T cell receptor beta chains from one sample, sequenced in a study of vaccination effects on CD4 cells after COVID-19. The antigens these receptors bind are not known. Profiled with immunoSEQ multiplex PCR; TCRdb holds only in-frame clones, not every one. Of about 28,000 clones in the sample, around four fifths were seen once. Source: CD4+ T cells from PBMCs cultured with HCoV-NL63 spike peptides, taken after COVID-19 vaccination. The receptors stem from a human donor who received a COVID-19 vaccine. Each CDR3 is given with its conserved first and last residue. A D gene is named only where the DNA matches it firmly.

V gene: TRBV7-5
D gene: .
J gene: TRBJ2-2
CDR3 protein: CVRSLGWLAGGLPNTGELFF

V gene: TRBV5-4
D gene: TRBD1
J gene: TRBJ1-2
CDR3 protein: CASSLENTLWTGGDGYTF

V gene: TRBV2
D gene: TRBD2
J gene: TRBJ2-1
CDR3 protein: CASSEAQLAGGSYNEQFF

V gene: TRBV2
D gene: .
J gene: TRBJ1-5
CDR3 protein: CASSVSVSNQPQHF

V gene: TRBV11-3
D gene: .
J gene: TRBJ2-1
CDR3 protein: CASSLAGGGIYNEQFF

V gene: TRBV2
D gene: .
J gene: TRBJ1-5
CDR3 protein: CASSESPGNQPQHF

V gene: TRBV19
D gene: .
J gene: TRBJ1-4
CDR3 protein: CASTNRDKNEKLFF

V gene: TRBV10-3
D gene: .
J gene: TRBJ1-2
CDR3 protein: CAISATDNYGYTF

V gene: TRBV5-1
D gene: .
J gene: TRBJ2-3
CDR3 protein: CASSLQGFGTDTQYF

V gene: TRBV10-1
D gene: TRBD2
J gene: TRBJ2-3
CDR3 protein: CASSDAGGSTDTQYF

V gene: TRBV19
D gene: TRBD1
J gene: TRBJ1-5
CDR3 protein: CASSIVGQGGQPQHF

V gene: TRBV4-1
D gene: TRBD2
J gene: TRBJ2-1
CDR3 protein: CASTSWAGGLYNEQFF

V gene: TRBV19
D gene: TRBD1
J gene: TRBJ1-1
CDR3 protein: CASSPADRLNTEAFF

V gene: TRBV2
D gene: TRBD1
J gene: TRBJ1-2
CDR3 protein: CASSEALRGGGGYTF

V gene: TRBV5-1
D gene: .
J gene: TRBJ1-5
CDR3 protein: CASAQDNSNQPQHF

V gene: TRBV19
D gene: TRBD1
J gene: TRBJ1-5
CDR3 protein: CASQMEQGIGNQPQHF

V gene: TRBV3-1/TRBV3-2
D gene: .
J gene: TRBJ1-4
CDR3 protein: CASSLAGAEVLFF

V gene: TRBV6-5
D gene: .
J gene: TRBJ1-3
CDR3 protein: CASTSLDRTGNTIYF

V gene: TRBV6-4
D gene: .
J gene: TRBJ2-2
CDR3 protein: CASSEGDTGELFF

V gene: TRBV25-1
D gene: .
J gene: TRBJ2-7
CDR3 protein: CASSPRIMYEQYF

V gene: TRBV2
D gene: TRBD2
J gene: TRBJ2-7
CDR3 protein: CASRPTSGTYEQYF

V gene: TRBV28
D gene: TRBD2
J gene: TRBJ2-7
CDR3 protein: CASSSSGTSGSYEQYF